The entry below describes one T cell receptor (beta chain). Its specificity is unknown. Tagging with unique molecular identifiers was applied to individual cDNA molecules. TCRdb fed the 5' RACE reads into MiXCR, producing one record per CDR3 protein. The sample has 45,000 to 55,000 distinct CDR3 sequences; roughly 9.8% are singletons. This sample was included in a study of early T cells in non-severe SARS-CoV-2 infection. On the study more broadly: Sequenced bulk RNA came from whole blood that was unsorted, and chains were unpaired.

This CDR3 is 13 amino acids long. Germline CDR1 is SQVTM and CDR2 is ANQGSEA. Study results and caveats: Clonotype matching in VDJdb favored anti-spike CD8 responses and did not capture private and CD4 specificities.

Material: whole blood. The genes are TRBV29-1 and TRBJ2-1; a possible D gene is TRBD2 (6 bases). This clonotype originated in an adult who was a healthcare worker with PCR-confirmed SARS-CoV-2 infection or an uninfected control (not recorded which). CDR3 sequence reads: CSYLAGSVNEQFF. Here the CDR3 DNA reads TGCAGTTACCTAGCCGGGAGTGTCAATGAGCAGTTCTTC.